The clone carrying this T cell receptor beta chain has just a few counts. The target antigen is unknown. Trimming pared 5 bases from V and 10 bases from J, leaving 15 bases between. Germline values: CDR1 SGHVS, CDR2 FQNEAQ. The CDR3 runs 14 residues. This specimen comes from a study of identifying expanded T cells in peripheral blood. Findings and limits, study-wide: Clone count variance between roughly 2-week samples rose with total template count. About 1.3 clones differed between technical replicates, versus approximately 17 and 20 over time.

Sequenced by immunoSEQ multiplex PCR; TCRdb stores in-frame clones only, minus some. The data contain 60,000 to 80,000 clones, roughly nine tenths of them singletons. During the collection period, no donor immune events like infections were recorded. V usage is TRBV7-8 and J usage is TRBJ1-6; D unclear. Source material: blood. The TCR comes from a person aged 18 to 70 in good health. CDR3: CASSAPGFRSPLHF. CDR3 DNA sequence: TGTGCCAGCAGCGCCCCAGGTTTTAGGTCACCCCTCCACTTT. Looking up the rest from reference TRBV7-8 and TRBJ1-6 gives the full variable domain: GAGVSQSPRYKVAKRGQDVALRCDPISGHVSLFWYQQALGQGPEFLTYFQNEAQLDKSGLPSDRFFAERPEGSVSTLKIQRTQQEDSAVYLCASSAPGFRSPLHFGNGTRLTVT.